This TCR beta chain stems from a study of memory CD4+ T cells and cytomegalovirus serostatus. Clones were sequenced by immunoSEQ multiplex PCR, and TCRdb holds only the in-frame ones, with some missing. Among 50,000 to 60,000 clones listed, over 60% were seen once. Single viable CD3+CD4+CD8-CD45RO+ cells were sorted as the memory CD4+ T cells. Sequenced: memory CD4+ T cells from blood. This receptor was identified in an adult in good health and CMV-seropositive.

Written as DNA, the CDR3 is TGTGCCAGCAGCCGAGGGCAGGGGGGCTACGAGCAGTACTTC. Protein sequence: CASSRGQGGYEQYF. This chain links TRBV7-2 with TRBJ2-7; D might be TRBD1 (7 bases). Trimming removed 5 bases at V and 3 bases at J, with 14 bases between. The CDR3 is made up of 14 amino acids. Per germline, CDR1 SGHTA and CDR2 FQGNSA.